This is a list of T cell receptor beta chains from one sample in a study of shared clonotypes between healthy human individuals. Libraries were prepared by immunoSEQ multiplex PCR; TCRdb keeps only in-frame clonotypes and omits some of them. The profile shows about a million clones, around 77% of them singletons. Sequencing used memory CD4+ T cells from PBMCs. The receptor set was obtained from a man younger than 35 in good health. Some clones in this sample may be carry-over from other donors' samples. CDR3s include the opening cysteine and the closing phenylalanine or tryptophan. D genes are given only for firm matches. Clone size, where shown, is once, few, many, or a class for clones that have expanded.

once,TRBJ1-2,-,TRBV2,CASSVSGTGHGYTF,TGTGCCAGCAGTGTTTCCGGGACCGGACATGGCTACACCTTC
-,TRBJ1-2,-,TRBV6-5,CASSTRNYGYTF,TGTGCCAGCAGTACAAGGAACTATGGCTACACCTTC
-,TRBJ2-7,TRBD1,TRBV7-9,CASSHGQDFSYEQYF,TGTGCCAGCAGCCACGGACAGGATTTTTCCTACGAGCAGTACTTC
-,TRBJ2-7,TRBD1,TRBV6-1,CASSANNRGPSYEQYF,TGTGCCAGCAGTGCAAATAACAGGGGTCCGTCCTACGAGCAGTACTTC
-,TRBJ1-4,-,TRBV5-1,CASSPGEVGKLFF,TGCGCCAGCAGCCCAGGGGAGGTGGGAAAACTGTTTTTT
few,TRBJ1-1,-,TRBV19,CASSLADNTEAFF,TGTGCCAGTAGTCTGGCAGACAACACTGAAGCTTTCTTT
-,TRBJ2-1,-,TRBV7-2,CASSLGRDNEQFF,TGTGCCAGCAGCTTAGGCAGGGACAATGAGCAGTTCTTC
many,TRBJ2-7,-,TRBV5-1,CASSLGPAYEQYF,TGCGCCAGCAGCCTAGGGCCTGCCTACGAGCAGTACTTC
-,TRBJ2-1,TRBD2,TRBV7-9,CASSLGAGEWKDEQFF,TGTGCCAGCAGCTTAGGCGCGGGAGAATGGAAAGATGAGCAGTTCTTC
-,TRBJ2-1,-,TRBV27,CASSLVPDPLSEQFF,TGTGCCAGCAGTTTAGTACCGGACCCCTTATCGGAGCAGTTCTTC
-,TRBJ1-1,-,TRBV6-6,CASIDSSNTEAFF,TGTGCCAGCATTGATTCCTCGAACACTGAAGCTTTCTTT
-,TRBJ2-7,-,TRBV19,CASSRGSVAYEQYF,TGTGCCAGTAGTAGGGGGAGCGTCGCCTACGAGCAGTACTTC
-,TRBJ2-5,TRBD1,TRBV4-3,CASSQEGQGAYGETQYF,TGCGCCAGCAGCCAAGAGGGCCAGGGGGCTTATGGGGAGACCCAGTACTTC
-,TRBJ2-4,-,TRBV28,CASSRVAAKNIQYF,TGTGCCAGCAGCCGTGTAGCGGCCAAAAACATTCAGTACTTC
once,TRBJ2-1,TRBD2,TRBV6-4,CASSEGREGNEQFF,TGTGCCAGCAGTGAGGGGCGGGAGGGCAATGAGCAGTTCTTC
few,TRBJ1-1,-,TRBV19,CASSMGWTEAFF,TGTGCCAGTAGTATGGGATGGACTGAAGCTTTCTTT
once,TRBJ1-4,TRBD1,TRBV28,CASSLGGQGGEKLFF,TGTGCCAGCAGTTTAGGAGGACAGGGAGGGGAAAAACTGTTTTTT
-,TRBJ2-3,-,TRBV5-1,CASRIRGRAEDTQYF,TGCGCCAGCAGGATAAGGGGGAGGGCCGAAGATACGCAGTATTTT
-,TRBJ1-1,-,TRBV7-8,CASSFSRNTEAFF,TGTGCCAGCAGCTTCTCCAGGAACACTGAAGCTTTCTTT
-,TRBJ2-1,-,TRBV5-1,CASSQGLSTIQGEQFF,TGCGCCAGCAGCCAAGGACTCAGCACTATCCAGGGTGAGCAGTTCTTC
-,TRBJ2-1,TRBD2,TRBV10-3,CAISGLAGGSSYNEQFF,TGTGCCATCAGCGGACTAGCGGGAGGGAGCTCCTACAATGAGCAGTTCTTC
-,TRBJ2-1,TRBD2,TRBV6-1,CASNPGGGGNEQFF,TGTGCCAGCAACCCGGGAGGGGGAGGGAATGAGCAGTTCTTC
-,TRBJ1-1,-,TRBV7-9,CASSWGGGIQAFF,TGTGCCAGCAGCTGGGGCGGGGGGATCCAAGCTTTCTTT
-,TRBJ2-2,-,TRBV25-1,CASSVPGSGRELFF,TGTGCCAGCAGTGTCCCGGGAAGTGGTCGGGAGCTGTTTTTT
-,TRBJ1-1,-,TRBV6-5,CASSLQGGTEAFF,TGTGCCAGCAGTTTACAGGGTGGGACTGAAGCTTTCTTT
-,TRBJ2-1,TRBD1,TRBV5-8,CASSQDLGQGGDEQFF,TGTGCCAGCAGCCAAGACCTCGGACAGGGGGGAGATGAGCAGTTCTTC
many,TRBJ1-1,TRBD1,TRBV9,CASSVYDRGHTEAFF,TGTGCCAGCAGCGTATATGACAGGGGGCACACTGAAGCTTTCTTT
-,TRBJ2-5,TRBD1,TRBV7-9,CASSWDRETQYF,TGTGCCAGCAGCTGGGACAGAGAGACCCAGTACTTC
-,TRBJ2-3,-,TRBV7-2,CASSTSRTDTQYF,TGTGCCAGCAGCACCTCTCGCACAGATACGCAGTATTTT
many,TRBJ2-5,-,TRBV30,CAWRAGSETQYF,TGTGCCTGGAGGGCGGGGTCGGAGACCCAGTACTTC
-,TRBJ1-2,-,TRBV28,CASSPRLYGYTF,TGTGCCAGCAGCCCCCGCCTCTATGGCTACACCTTC
once,TRBJ1-2,-,TRBV5-4,CASSSEQGNGYTF,TGTGCCAGCAGCTCAGAACAGGGTAATGGCTACACCTTC
many,TRBJ2-3,-,TRBV5-1,CASSFVLDPSTDTQYF,TGCGCCAGCAGCTTTGTTTTAGATCCTAGCACAGATACGCAGTATTTT
-,TRBJ1-2,-,TRBV5-1,CASCASETNYGYTF,TGCGCCAGCTGCGCGTCGGAAACTAACTATGGCTACACCTTC
-,TRBJ2-2,TRBD2,TRBV9,CASSGGTSGRMNTGELFF,TGTGCCAGCAGCGGAGGGACTAGCGGGAGGATGAACACCGGGGAGCTGTTTTTT
-,TRBJ2-1,-,TRBV5-1,CASSNPGGNNEQFF,TGCGCCAGCAGCAATCCAGGGGGGAACAATGAGCAGTTCTTC
-,TRBJ2-7,TRBD2,TRBV7-3,CASSPGLAGYEQYF,TGTGCCAGCAGCCCTGGACTAGCGGGCTACGAGCAGTACTTC
-,TRBJ1-4,-,TRBV14,CASSQGNEKLFF,TGTGCCAGCAGCCAGGGCAATGAAAAACTGTTTTTT
-,TRBJ2-1,TRBD2,TRBV10-3,CAISRSGTTFGNNEQFF,TGTGCCATCAGTAGAAGCGGGACGACCTTCGGAAACAATGAGCAGTTCTTC
-,TRBJ2-7,-,TRBV10-3,CATRRGGDLDEQYF,TGTGCCACGAGGCGAGGGGGAGACTTGGACGAGCAGTACTTC
many,TRBJ1-4,TRBD1,TRBV20-1,CSAGGQGGLFF,TGCAGTGCTGGGGGACAGGGAGGGCTGTTTTTT
-,TRBJ1-5,-,TRBV28,CASLSRGPNQPQHF,TGTGCCAGCCTCTCCAGGGGCCCTAATCAGCCCCAGCATTTT
-,TRBJ2-1,TRBD2,TRBV28,CASSSYPGTSGRHEQFF,TGTGCCAGCAGTTCATACCCCGGGACTAGCGGGAGGCATGAGCAGTTCTTC
-,TRBJ2-1,TRBD2,TRBV7-9,CASSLGLAGLNNEQFF,TGTGCCAGCAGCTTAGGACTAGCGGGACTTAACAATGAGCAGTTCTTC
-,TRBJ1-2,-,TRBV7-6,CASSSGQYGYTF,TGTGCCAGCAGCTCCGGACAGTATGGCTACACCTTC
-,TRBJ1-3,-,TRBV19,CASSIGQSSGNTIYF,TGTGCCAGTAGTATAGGACAGTCCTCTGGAAACACCATATATTTT
-,TRBJ1-2,-,TRBV10-1,CASSELAGNGYTF,TGCGCCAGCAGTGAGTTGGCAGGGAATGGCTACACCTTC
-,TRBJ2-7,-,TRBV9,CASSVDPTNYEQYF,TGTGCCAGCAGCGTAGACCCGACAAACTACGAGCAGTACTTC
-,TRBJ1-5,-,TRBV9,CASSWTDGVNQPQHF,TGTGCCAGCAGCTGGACCGACGGAGTCAATCAGCCCCAGCATTTT
-,TRBJ2-2,TRBD1,TRBV29-1,CSVQTGVNTGELFF,TGCAGCGTCCAGACAGGGGTTAACACCGGGGAGCTGTTTTTT
-,TRBJ2-1,-,TRBV9,CASSKQVGHFNEQFF,TGTGCCAGCAGCAAACAGGTAGGGCATTTCAATGAGCAGTTCTTC
few,TRBJ2-7,TRBD1,TRBV5-6,CASSNPDRVYEQYF,TGTGCCAGCAGCAACCCGGACAGGGTCTACGAGCAGTACTTC
-,TRBJ1-5,-,TRBV28,CASSNGRRVGNQPQHF,TGTGCCAGCAGTAACGGACGGCGGGTCGGCAATCAGCCCCAGCATTTT
once,TRBJ1-1,-,TRBV5-1,CASSLESGDNTEAFF,TGCGCCAGCAGCTTGGAATCGGGGGACAACACTGAAGCTTTCTTT
-,TRBJ2-7,TRBD2,TRBV5-1,CASSNRTSGNHEQYF,TGCGCCAGCAGCAACAGGACTAGCGGGAACCACGAGCAGTACTTC
-,TRBJ1-3,-,TRBV5-6,CASSLLGNTIYF,TGTGCCAGCAGCTTGCTGGGAAACACCATATATTTT
-,TRBJ2-2,-,TRBV7-2,CASSLVGLGELFF,TGTGCCAGCAGCTTAGTCGGGCTCGGGGAGCTGTTTTTT
-,TRBJ2-4,-,TRBV29-1,CSVETPSATPARYF,TGCAGCGTTGAAACCCCATCCGCGACGCCGGCGAGATACTTC
once,TRBJ2-1,-,TRBV10-3,CAIREGQGLEQFF,TGTGCCATCAGAGAGGGGCAGGGGTTAGAGCAGTTCTTC
-,TRBJ2-3,-,TRBV28,CASSLSPYRVKNTDTQYF,TGTGCCAGCAGTTTATCGCCTTACAGGGTGAAGAACACAGATACGCAGTATTTT